The clone carrying this T cell receptor (beta chain) was picked up many times. These data are taken from a study of early T cells in non-severe SARS-CoV-2 infection. TCRdb reprocessed the 5' RACE reads with MiXCR, giving one entry per CDR3 protein. The data show approximately 99,000 distinct CDR3 sequences, 9% to 14% seen once. V lost 2 bases, J lost 2 bases, and 6 bases lay in between. Germline loops: CDR1 KGHSH, CDR2 LQKENI. This CDR3 contains 13 residues. The sequence derives from an adult who was a healthcare worker with PCR-confirmed SARS-CoV-2 infection or an uninfected control (not recorded which). The chain joins TRBV18 to TRBJ1-2, with unresolved D. The sample comprised whole blood. CDR3 nucleotides: TGTGCCAGCTCACCAGCACAAAACTATGGCTACACCTTC. This gives the protein CASSPAQNYGYTF.